Shown below are 14 T cell receptor beta chains from a single sample sequenced in a study of blood T cell repertoires in COVID-19. Here immunoSEQ multiplex PCR was the method, and the copy in TCRdb shows in-frame clones only, minus some. The profile shows 200,000 to 250,000 clones, around four fifths of them singletons. Input material: peripheral blood. All receptors derive from a woman of 80 years or more with active or convalescent COVID-19.

The chain links TRBV11-3 to TRBJ2-3, with 7 bases matching TRBD1. After removal of 4 bases from V and 4 bases from J, the junction contained 5 bases not matched to a gene. The CDR3 is 14 residues long. Germline V gene data show CDR1 as SGHNT and CDR2 as YENEEA. The CDR3 spells CASSSRQGADTQYF. CDR3 DNA sequence: TGTGCCAGCAGCTCCCGACAGGGCGCAGATACGCAGTATTTT.

V is TRBV18 and J is TRBJ2-5; D may be TRBD2 (5 bases). This CDR3 is 16 amino acids long. Trimming cost V 2 bases and J 5 bases, with 18 bases left between them. In germline, CDR1 is KGHSH, CDR2 LQKENI. CDR3 DNA sequence: TGTGCCAGCTCACCAAAGGGATCAGGAGGAGTTGAGACCCAGTACTTC. Translated, it gives CASSPKGSGGVETQYF.

This sequence joins TRBV7-8 and TRBJ2-7, with D maybe TRBD1 (6 bases). The CDR3 covers 16 residues. V gave up 1 base and J gave up 6 bases, with 19 bases separating them. Germline V CDR1 and CDR2: SGHVS, FQNEAQ. The CDR3 loop is CASSLEGVIGISEQYF. In DNA form, the CDR3 reads TGTGCCAGCAGCTTAGAGGGGGTTATAGGGATATCCGAGCAGTACTTC.

This clone was detected only once. The chain combines TRBV7-9 with TRBJ2-3, with TRBD2 matching 12 bases. The V segment lost 5 bases and the J segment 0 bases; nucleotides outside the gene matches: 3. CDR1 is SEHNR, CDR2 FQNEAQ, per germline (reference sequence). This CDR3 has 16 amino acids. The CDR3 region is CASSRGTSGSTDTQYF. CDR3 nucleotide sequence: TGTGCCAGCAGCCGAGGGACTAGCGGGAGCACAGATACGCAGTATTTT.

The chain is built from TRBV5-1 and TRBJ2-7, with 10 positions matching TRBD1. This CDR3 contains 14 residues. V dropped 1 base and J dropped 6; count of bases not matched to a gene: 4. Germline V gene sequence: CDR1 SGHRS, CDR2 YFSETQ. CDR3: CASSLIGQGGEQYF. The CDR3 bases are TGCGCCAGCAGCTTGATAGGACAGGGGGGCGAGCAGTACTTC.

The chain recombines TRBV11-3 with TRBJ2-3, with D hard to call. Germline values: CDR1 SGHNT, CDR2 YENEEA. The V end was cut by 1 base, the J end by 2 bases, with 7 bases between. There are 14 residues in the CDR3. CDR3 protein: CASSLAVVTDTQYF. As DNA, the CDR3 is TGTGCCAGCAGCTTAGCAGTCGTCACAGATACGCAGTATTTT.

Concerning this clone itself: This sample also contains other DNA sequences that code for the same CDR3. This chain joins TRBV5-1 and TRBJ1-1; D is perhaps TRBD1 (5 bases). The CDR3 has 17 residues. CDR1 is SGHRS and CDR2 is YFSETQ in the germline V gene. The germline V and J ends were trimmed by 0 bases and 0 bases, with 15 bases remaining between them. CDR3 nucleotide sequence: TGCGCCAGCAGCTTGGGGACGGGGGGTCGATTGAACACTGAAGCTTTCTTT. As protein: CASSLGTGGRLNTEAFF. The whole variable domain, remainder taken from reference TRBV5-1 and TRBJ1-1, is KAGVTQTPRYLIKTRGQQVTLSCSPISGHRSVSWYQQTPGQGLQFLFEYFSETQRNKGNFPGRFSGRQFSNSRSEMNVSTLELGDSALYLCASSLGTGGRLNTEAFFGQGTRLTVV.

This sequence joins TRBV29-1 and TRBJ2-7, with 9 positions matching TRBD2. CDR1 is SQVTM and CDR2 is ANQGSEA in the germline V gene. Trimming took 5 bases from V and 7 from J; bases not matched to a gene: 9. The CDR3 is 13 residues long. CDR3 coding DNA: TGCAGCGTTAACCTAGCGGGATTCATGGAGCAGTACTTC. Amino acid sequence: CSVNLAGFMEQYF.

This chain connects TRBV4-3 to TRBJ2-1; D possibly corresponds to TRBD2 (6 bases). Germline V gives CDR1 LGHNA, CDR2 YSLEER. V lost 3 bases and J lost 7, with 19 bases in between. CDR3 size: 16 residues. The CDR3 region is CASSQGSGFLGNEQFF. The CDR3 DNA is TGCGCCAGCAGCCAGGGTAGCGGTTTCCTAGGGAATGAGCAGTTCTTC.

The V gene is TRBV9, the J gene TRBJ2-1; TRBD2 is a possible D gene (6 bases). Looked up from germline, CDR1 is SGDLS and CDR2 is YYNGEE. V lost 4 bases and J 0 bases, leaving 11 bases between the germline ends. The CDR3 has 15 amino acids. The DNA of the CDR3 is TGTGCCAGCAGCACTGGGGGGAGCTCCTACAATGAGCAGTTCTTC. This sequence encodes CASSTGGSSYNEQFF.

The chain joins TRBV9 to TRBJ2-1, with TRBD1 matching 7 bases. Per the germline V gene, CDR1 is SGDLS and CDR2 is YYNGEE. CDR3 size: 18 residues. V was pared by 2 bases and J by 0 bases, with 11 bases of the junction left unmatched. Here the CDR3 reads CASSVEPLGGNSYNEQFF. Written as DNA, the CDR3 is TGTGCCAGCAGCGTCGAACCCTTAGGGGGCAACTCCTACAATGAGCAGTTCTTC.

The chain recombines TRBV5-4 with TRBJ2-5; 8 nucleotides agree with TRBD1. Germline CDR1 reads SGHNT; CDR2 reads YYREEE (reference sequence). Trimming at V came to 5 bases and at J to 4 bases, leaving 10 bases not matched to a gene. The CDR3 loop spans 15 amino acids. The CDR3 bases are TGTGCCAGCAGACCGGACAGGGTAGGGCCAGAGACCCAGTACTTC. Amino acids: CASRPDRVGPETQYF.

Only a few counts were recorded for this clone. This rearrangement joins TRBV7-2 to TRBJ2-7, with 7 bases identical to TRBD2. This CDR3 region has 15 residues. With 2 bases clipped from V and 0 bases from J, the junction kept 4 bases outside the gene matches. The germline CDR1 and CDR2 sequences are SGHTA and FQGNSA. The CDR3 sequence: CASSLTSGVSYEQYF. The CDR3 region has the DNA TGTGCCAGCAGCTTAACCAGCGGGGTCTCCTACGAGCAGTACTTC.

This clone was observed a single time. The CDR3 region is CATSIPRNGYTF. The CDR3 DNA is TGTGCCACCAGCATTCCTAGGAATGGCTACACCTTC. V usage is TRBV15 and J usage is TRBJ1-2, with no clear D. V lost 4 bases and J lost 6, with 9 bases in between. The CDR3 covers 12 residues. CDR1 and CDR2 from the germline V gene are LNHNV and YYDKDF (reference sequence).